Each of the 4 T cell receptor beta chains below was sequenced from the same sample in a study of Ad26.COV2.S vaccination and SARS-CoV-2 variants. Treatment: around 19 received Ad26.COV2.S at low or high dose, single or two shots; a few received placebo; per-sample allocation not given. At day 63 after the first vaccine or placebo injection, samples were drawn. Here immunoSEQ multiplex PCR was the method, and the copy in TCRdb shows in-frame clones only, minus some. The table lists over 450,000 clones, approximately 90% of them singletons. Sequencing was performed on peripheral blood, taken in a trial of Ad26.COV2.S vaccine versus placebo. The receptors were gathered from a person aged 18-65 years who received the Ad26.COV2.S COVID-19 vaccine or a placebo.

CDR3 nucleotide sequence: TGTGCCAGCAGCCGCCGGTCGGACCAAGAGACCCAGTACTTC. This sequence encodes CASSRRSDQETQYF. This sequence joins TRBV7-2 and TRBJ2-5; D not certain. Trimming removed 5 bases from V and 0 bases from J, with 10 bases in between. CDR1 and CDR2 (germline): SGHTA, FQGNSA. The CDR3 has 14 residues.

V is TRBV6-6 and J is TRBJ2-7, with D hard to call. Germline V gene sequence: CDR1 MNHNY, CDR2 SVGAGI (reference sequence). The CDR3 spans 14 residues. V gave up 6 bases and J gave up 4 bases, with 16 bases separating them. CDR3: CASRRQSSRYEQYF. Here the CDR3 DNA reads TGTGCCAGCAGGCGGCAGTCCTCTCGATACGAGCAGTACTTC.

The chain is built from TRBV5-1 and TRBJ1-2, with 9 bases fitting TRBD1. The junction had 7 bases not matched to a gene; V was cut back by 0 bases and J by 7 bases. CDR1 and CDR2 (germline): SGHRS, YFSETQ. The CDR3 contains 15 residues. The CDR3 DNA is TGCGCCAGCAGCTTGGACAGGGGGCGCGGTAGTGGCTACACCTTC. Amino acid sequence: CASSLDRGRGSGYTF. Together with reference TRBV5-1 and TRBJ1-2, the CDR3 gives the full variable domain: KAGVTQTPRYLIKTRGQQVTLSCSPISGHRSVSWYQQTPGQGLQFLFEYFSETQRNKGNFPGRFSGRQFSNSRSEMNVSTLELGDSALYLCASSLDRGRGSGYTFGSGTRLTVV.

The V call is TRBV23-1, the J call TRBJ1-2; D is possibly TRBD1 (6 bases). TRBV23-1 is filed as an ORF, its function uncertain. The CDR3 loop spans 13 amino acids. Trimming removed 8 bases from V and 3 bases from J, with 13 bases in between. The CDR3 bases are TGCGCCAGCTGGTACACAGGGTACTATGGCTACACCTTC. Amino acids: CASWYTGYYGYTF.